The 8 T cell receptor beta chains in this list originate from one sample, sequenced in a study of blood T cell repertoires in COVID-19. Produced via immunoSEQ multiplex PCR; TCRdb's table is partial and in-frame only. The sample contains 220,000 or so clones, around four fifths of which appear only once. The sequenced sample consisted of peripheral blood. These receptors were obtained from a man in his thirties or forties with active or convalescent COVID-19.

The rearrangement uses TRBV6-5 and TRBJ1-2; D may be TRBD1 (6 bases). This CDR3 spans 15 amino acids. Looked up from germline, CDR1 is MNHEY and CDR2 is SVGAGI. The V and J ends lost 2 bases and 7 bases respectively, with 17 bases between them. The CDR3 DNA follows: TGTGCCAGCAGTTACGGTGGGGGGGCGCAGGGTGGCTACACCTTC. It specifies CASSYGGGAQGGYTF.

The chain uses TRBV9 and TRBJ2-1, with 9 bases fitting TRBD2. The V gene end was trimmed by 0 bases and the J gene end by 9 bases; junction bases not matched to a gene: 13. CDR3 length equals 17 residues. Germline V gives CDR1 SGDLS, CDR2 YYNGEE. DNA for the CDR3: TGTGCCAGCAGCGTAGGGGGAGGGACTAGCTCCTTCGGTGAGCAGTTCTTC. Protein: CASSVGGGTSSFGEQFF.

The chain joins TRBV10-3 to TRBJ1-3; D unresolved. The germline V gene encodes CDR1 ENHRY and CDR2 SYGVKD. The CDR3 runs to 17 residues. V shed 0 bases and J shed 0 bases, with 12 bases lying between them. The CDR3 here is CAISESRWSFSGNTIYF. The CDR3 bases are TGTGCCATCAGTGAGTCTCGGTGGTCCTTCTCTGGAAACACCATATATTTT.

The J gene is TRBJ2-1, the V gene TRBV18, with 9 bases identical to TRBD2. Trimming cost V 3 bases and J 3 bases; bases outside gene matches: 3. Germline V gene sequence: CDR1 KGHSH, CDR2 LQKENI. This CDR3 has 15 amino acids. The CDR3 sequence: CASSPGSGGYNEQFF. DNA for the CDR3: TGTGCCAGCTCACCGGGTAGCGGGGGCTACAATGAGCAGTTCTTC.

The sample holds one count of this clone. J is TRBJ2-3 and V is TRBV19; the match to TRBD2 covers 10 bases. Germline-derived CDR1 and CDR2 are LNHDA and SQIVND (reference sequence). J gave up 8 bases and V 4 bases, and 6 bases lay outside the gene matches. The CDR3 length is 14 residues. The CDR3 loop reads CASSRGGTSVTQYF. In DNA form, the CDR3 reads TGTGCCAGTAGTAGGGGGGGGACTAGCGTTACGCAGTATTTT.

The chain combines TRBV7-9 with TRBJ1-1; 9 nucleotides line up with TRBD1. This CDR3 is built from 13 residues. Germline-derived CDR1 and CDR2 are SEHNR and FQNEAQ (reference sequence). V gave up 6 bases and J gave up 7 bases; unmatched junction bases: 6. The CDR3 loop is CASRPDRGSEAFF. CDR3 coding DNA: TGTGCCAGCAGGCCCGACAGGGGGAGTGAAGCTTTCTTT. The whole variable domain, remainder taken from reference TRBV7-9 and TRBJ1-1, is DTGVSQNPRHKITKRGQNVTFRCDPISEHNRLYWYRQTLGQGPEFLTYFQNEAQLEKSRLLSDRFSAERPKGSFSTLEIQRTEQGDSAMYLCASRPDRGSEAFFGQGTRLTVV.

The chain links TRBV6-1 to TRBJ1-5, with 8 bases lining up with TRBD1. The CDR3 is made up of 17 amino acids. After removal of 4 bases from V and 0 bases from J, the junction contained 8 bases not matched to a gene. The germline gives CDR1 MNHNS, CDR2 SASEGT. CDR3 nucleotide sequence: TGTGCCAGCAGTGCCAGGACAGGGCTCTATAGCAATCAGCCCCAGCATTTT. Its translation is CASSARTGLYSNQPQHF.

V gene TRBV11-1 combines with J gene TRBJ2-3, with a weak D call TRBD2 (6 bases). V was pared by 7 bases and J by 5 bases, with 10 bases between. The germline gives CDR1 SGHAT, CDR2 FQDESV (reference sequence). The CDR3 spans 12 residues. CDR3 region: CASTAGGDTQYF. The CDR3 DNA sequence: TGTGCCAGCACTGCCGGGGGAGATACGCAGTATTTT.